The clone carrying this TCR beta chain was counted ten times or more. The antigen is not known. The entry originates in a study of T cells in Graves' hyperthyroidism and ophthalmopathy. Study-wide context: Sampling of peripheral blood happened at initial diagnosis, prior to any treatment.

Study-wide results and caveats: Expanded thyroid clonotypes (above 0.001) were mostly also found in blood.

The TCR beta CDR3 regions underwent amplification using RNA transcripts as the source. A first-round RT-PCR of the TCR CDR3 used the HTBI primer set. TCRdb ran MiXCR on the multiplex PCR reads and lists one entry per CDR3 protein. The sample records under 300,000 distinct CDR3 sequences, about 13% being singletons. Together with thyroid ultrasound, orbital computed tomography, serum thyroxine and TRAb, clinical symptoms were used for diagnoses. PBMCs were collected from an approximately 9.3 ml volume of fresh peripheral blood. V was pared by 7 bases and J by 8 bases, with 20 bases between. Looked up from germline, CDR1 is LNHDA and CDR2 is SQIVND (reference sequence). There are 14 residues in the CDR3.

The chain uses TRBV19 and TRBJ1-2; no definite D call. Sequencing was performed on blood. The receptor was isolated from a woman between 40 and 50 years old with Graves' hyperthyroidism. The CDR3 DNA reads TGTGCCAGTACCCCCGCGGACCTCGCCCGAGGCTACACCTTC. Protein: CASTPADLARGYTF.